The rows below give T cell receptor beta chains drawn from one sample of a study of T cells in Graves' hyperthyroidism and ophthalmopathy. Using its own MiXCR run on the multiplex PCR reads, TCRdb lists one record per CDR3 protein. Among a few hundred thousand distinct CDR3 sequences listed, 15% to 20% were seen once. What was sequenced was blood. These receptors were obtained from a young woman with Graves' ophthalmopathy. Both conserved end residues are part of each CDR3. The order of the fields is D gene, J gene, V gene, clone size, CDR3 protein, CDR3 DNA. D genes are given only for firm matches. Only some rows state a clone size, as once, few, many or a class for expanded clones.

d_gene: NA
j_gene: TRBJ1-1
v_gene: TRBV10-3
abundance: few
CDR3aa: CAVSTPPGEAFF
CDR3nt: TGTGCCGTCAGTACTCCCCCGGGTGAAGCTTTCTTT

d_gene: TRBD1
j_gene: TRBJ2-7
v_gene: TRBV5-1
abundance: few
CDR3aa: CASSHEFIGQGVNEQYF
CDR3nt: TGCGCCAGCAGCCATGAGTTTATCGGACAGGGCGTCAACGAGCAGTACTTC

d_gene: NA
j_gene: TRBJ1-1
v_gene: TRBV7-3
abundance: many
CDR3aa: CASSPFPRVMGTTEAFF
CDR3nt: TGTGCCAGCAGCCCATTTCCACGGGTAATGGGAACCACTGAAGCTTTCTTT

d_gene: NA
j_gene: TRBJ1-5
v_gene: TRBV7-8
abundance: many
CDR3aa: CASSLVRNSNQPQHF
CDR3nt: TGTGCCAGCAGCTTAGTCCGGAATAGCAATCAGCCCCAGCATTTT

d_gene: NA
j_gene: TRBJ1-2
v_gene: TRBV6-1
abundance: NA
CDR3aa: CASSRDADYGYTF
CDR3nt: TGTGCCAGCAGCCGTGACGCGGACTATGGCTACACCTTC

d_gene: NA
j_gene: TRBJ2-1
v_gene: TRBV13
abundance: NA
CDR3aa: CASSKLDGSYNEQFF
CDR3nt: TGTGCCAGCAGCAAACTGGACGGGTCCTACAATGAGCAGTTCTTC

d_gene: NA
j_gene: TRBJ2-5
v_gene: TRBV18
abundance: few
CDR3aa: CASSLRDSGKTQYF
CDR3nt: TGTGCCAGCTCACTCCGGGACTCCGGGAAGACCCAGTACTTC

d_gene: NA
j_gene: TRBJ2-7
v_gene: TRBV20-1
abundance: NA
CDR3aa: CSARDRGQGDSYEQYF
CDR3nt: TGCAGTGCTAGAGATCGGGGGCAGGGGGATTCCTACGAGCAGTACTTC

d_gene: TRBD1
j_gene: TRBJ2-2
v_gene: TRBV7-9
abundance: few
CDR3aa: CASSSYWTGATNTGELFF
CDR3nt: TGTGCCAGCAGCTCATATTGGACAGGGGCTACGAACACCGGGGAGCTGTTTTTT

d_gene: NA
j_gene: TRBJ2-7
v_gene: TRBV10-3
abundance: many
CDR3aa: CAISETGAGLNYEQYF
CDR3nt: TGTGCCATCAGTGAAACGGGGGCAGGACTCAACTACGAGCAGTACTTC

d_gene: NA
j_gene: TRBJ1-2
v_gene: TRBV28
abundance: NA
CDR3aa: CASSPRRGGTGDGYTF
CDR3nt: TGTGCCAGCAGTCCCCGTCGGGGTGGGACCGGGGATGGCTACACCTTC

d_gene: NA
j_gene: TRBJ1-3
v_gene: TRBV6-5
abundance: few
CDR3aa: CASSYSIEGSGDTIYF
CDR3nt: TGTGCCAGCAGTTACTCGATTGAGGGGTCTGGAGACACCATATATTTT

d_gene: NA
j_gene: TRBJ1-5
v_gene: TRBV28
abundance: many
CDR3aa: CASSLFPGLSNQPQHF
CDR3nt: TGTGCCAGCAGTTTATTCCCAGGGCTTAGCAATCAGCCCCAGCATTTT

d_gene: TRBD1
j_gene: TRBJ2-1
v_gene: TRBV5-1
abundance: many
CDR3aa: CASSLGGQGAYNEQFF
CDR3nt: TGCGCCAGCAGCTTGGGGGGACAGGGGGCCTACAATGAGCAGTTCTTC

d_gene: TRBD1
j_gene: TRBJ2-5
v_gene: TRBV28
abundance: many
CDR3aa: CASRRDRGLIGRETQYF
CDR3nt: TGTGCCAGCAGACGGGACAGGGGTTTGATTGGGCGGGAGACCCAGTACTTC

d_gene: TRBD2
j_gene: TRBJ2-3
v_gene: TRBV29-1
abundance: NA
CDR3aa: CSVEALADSTDTQYF
CDR3nt: TGCAGCGTTGAAGCCCTAGCGGATAGCACAGATACGCAGTATTTT

d_gene: TRBD1
j_gene: TRBJ1-5
v_gene: TRBV28
abundance: many
CDR3aa: CAIKTGRGNQPQHF
CDR3nt: TGTGCCATCAAGACAGGGAGGGGCAATCAGCCCCAGCATTTT